The 28 T cell receptor beta chains below all came from one sample that was sequenced in a study of CD8+CD57+ T cells in acquired aplastic anemia. Profiles of TCR beta VDJ and CDR3 were generated from a genomic DNA template. TCRdb used MiXCR to reprocess the reads, holding one entry per CDR3 protein. Of some 120,000 distinct CDR3 sequences listed, about 43% are singletons. Sequencing involved patients with CD8+CD57+ cell expansion previously shown by flow cytometry. Sequencing was done on a sample of sorted CD4+, CD8+, or CD8+CD57+ T cells (not recorded which) from PBMCs. These receptors all stem from a human donor with aplastic anemia.

The chain has TRBV6-1 and TRBJ1-1; 7 nucleotides line up with TRBD1. V was pared by 5 bases and J by 6 bases, with 9 bases of the junction left unmatched. The germline V gene has CDR1 MNHNS and CDR2 SASEGT. The CDR3 spans 14 residues. The CDR3 reads CASSPPIGGAEAFF. CDR3 nucleotide sequence: TGTGCCAGCAGTCCCCCTATAGGGGGCGCTGAAGCTTTCTTT.

The sample holds many counts of this clonotype. The chain recombines TRBV19 with TRBJ2-1, with no clear D. Germline V lookup: CDR1 LNHDA, CDR2 SQIVND (reference sequence). The CDR3 covers 16 residues. V was clipped by 10 bases and J by 6 bases, with 25 bases between them. In nucleotides, the CDR3 is TGTGCCACAAATAAGTTCTCTGGCGGTATTTTCAATGAGCAGTTCTTC. This translates into CATNKFSGGIFNEQFF.

This clonotype was found many times. This chain connects TRBV7-8 to TRBJ2-3, with D maybe TRBD2 (5 bases). V shed 3 bases and J shed 2 bases, with 9 bases lying between them. This CDR3 spans 14 amino acids. The germline CDR1 and CDR2 sequences are SGHVS and FQNEAQ. The CDR3, as DNA: TGTGCCAGCAGCTTCGCGGGTGTCACAGATACGCAGTATTTT. Translated: CASSFAGVTDTQYF.

The rearrangement uses TRBV2 and TRBJ2-1; D is unresolved. V was clipped by 9 bases and J by 5 bases, with 5 bases between them. Germline CDR1 SNHLY, CDR2 FYNNEI. This CDR3 region has 10 residues. The CDR3 nucleotides read TGTGCCAGGGGTGACAATGAGCAGTTCTTC. It codes for CARGDNEQFF.

The chain carries TRBV10-2 and TRBJ1-5, with D hard to call. Germline CDR1 and CDR2: WSHSY and SAAADI. Trimming shortened V by 2 bases and J by 11 bases, and 13 bases separated the two germline ends. The length of the CDR3 is 13 residues. CDR3 protein: CASSERGRGAQHF. The CDR3 region has the DNA TGCGCCAGCAGTGAGAGAGGGCGCGGGGCCCAGCATTTT.

The gene calls are TRBV20-1 and TRBJ2-7; TRBD1 agrees at 9 bases. The V segment lost 5 bases and the J segment 5 bases; nucleotides outside the gene matches: 7. The germline gives CDR1 DFQATT, CDR2 SNEGSKA (reference sequence). This CDR3 has 13 amino acids. The CDR3 DNA is TGCAGTGCTGAATATAGGACAGGGGACGAGCAGTACTTC. It yields the protein CSAEYRTGDEQYF.

This clonotype was counted many times. The J gene is TRBJ1-1, the V gene TRBV5-6; D is perhaps TRBD1 (5 bases). The CDR3 has 14 residues. CDR1 and CDR2 (germline): SGHDT, YYEEEE. Trimming left V 1 base short and J 10 bases short, with 17 bases between. The CDR3 DNA reads TGTGCCAGCAGCTTGCGGAGGGGATATAACGTAGCTTTCTTT. Translating it yields CASSLRRGYNVAFF. The full variable domain, rest sourced from reference TRBV5-6 and TRBJ1-1, is DAGVTQSPTHLIKTRGQQVTLRCSPKSGHDTVSWYQQALGQGPQFIFQYYEEEERQRGNFPDRFSGHQFPNYSSELNVNALLLGDSALYLCASSLRRGYNVAFFGQGTRLTVV.

On this clonotype: The germline gene is not matched at one end of the junction; a read error may be the cause. V is TRBV2 and J is TRBJ2-7, with D unclear. Germline V lookup: CDR1 SNHLY, CDR2 FYNNEI. This CDR3 region has 13 residues. The CDR3 bases are TGCGCCAGCAGTTCCCCTCGGTTCTACGAGCGGTACTTC. This encodes CASSSPRFYERYF.

Note on this clonotype: Since a much larger clone is just one base distant, this may be a read error. The chain employs TRBV10-3 and TRBJ1-6; TRBD1 might be the D (6 bases). Trimming left V 5 bases short and J 0 bases short, with 20 bases between. The CDR3 runs 19 residues. Germline loops: CDR1 ENHRY, CDR2 SYGVKD. The chain's CDR3 is CAISFNRAPGSSYNSPLHF. CDR3 DNA sequence: TGTGCCATCAGTTTCAACAGGGCTCCGGGGAGCTCCTATAATTCACCCCTCCACTTT.

This clonotype was recorded once. The chain links TRBV7-6 to TRBJ2-5; D is undetermined. The CDR3 covers 13 residues. The ends were cut back, 5 bases at V and 2 bases at J, with 9 bases in the middle. Looked up from germline, CDR1 is SGHVS and CDR2 is FNYEAQ. CDR3 protein: CASSRGRQETQYF. CDR3 bases: TGTGCCAGCAGCCGAGGACGGCAAGAGACCCAGTACTTC.

This clonotype was detected once. V usage is TRBV5-1 and J usage is TRBJ2-7, with a tentative D call TRBD1 (6 bases). The CDR3 covers 11 residues. The germline gives CDR1 SGHRS, CDR2 YFSETQ. V lost 4 bases, J lost 7 bases, and 9 bases lay in between. The CDR3 DNA is TGCGCCAGCAGCCACGGGACAGAGCAGTACTTC. This codes for CASSHGTEQYF.

About this clonotype itself: A much more abundant neighbour one base away suggests this may be a read error. The V and J genes are TRBV11-2 and TRBJ2-1; 7 bases align to TRBD1. The CDR3 sequence is 17 residues long. The V gene's germline CDR1 is SGHAT and CDR2 FQNNGV. The CDR3 DNA sequence: TGTGCCTGCAGCTTGTTCCTACAGGGGAGCTCCTACAATGAGCAGTTCTTC. Translation gives CACSLFLQGSSYNEQFF.

The chain carries TRBV20-1 and TRBJ2-6; 10 bases match TRBD2. This CDR3 is built from 17 residues. Germline-derived CDR1 and CDR2 are DFQATT and SNEGSKA (reference sequence). Trimming removed 3 bases from V and 0 bases from J; junction bases left unmatched: 5. CDR3 coding DNA: TGCAGTGCTAGGGTCTCTAGCGGGGGCTCTGGGGCCAACGTCCTGACTTTC. This sequence encodes CSARVSSGGSGANVLTF.

The chain couples TRBV5-1 to TRBJ2-3; 8 bases map to TRBD2. The CDR3 totals 16 residues. The germline V gene encodes CDR1 SGHRS and CDR2 YFSETQ. With 3 bases clipped from V and 5 bases from J, the junction kept 11 bases outside the gene matches. CDR3 protein: CASSSQAGEVGDTQYF. In DNA, the CDR3 is TGCGCCAGCAGCTCTCAAGCGGGGGAGGTTGGAGATACGCAGTATTTT.

The chain uses TRBV24-1 and TRBJ2-7, with 10 bases that match TRBD1. This CDR3 is built from 15 residues. Trimming cost V 3 bases and J 2 bases; bases outside gene matches: 3. Germline CDR1 KGHDR, CDR2 SFDVKD. CDR3 residues: CATSDVGQGAYEQYF. Written as DNA, the CDR3 is TGTGCCACCAGTGATGTCGGACAGGGGGCCTACGAGCAGTACTTC.

The CDR3 DNA reads TGTGCCAGCAGCTTGACCCCGGGACAGGGGGCGCGGGAGCAGTACTTC. It translates to CASSLTPGQGAREQYF. V usage is TRBV5-6 and J usage is TRBJ2-7; 12 bases are shared with TRBD1. The ends lost 1 base at V and 7 bases at J; junction bases unmatched: 9. The germline CDR1 and CDR2 sequences are SGHDT and YYEEEE. This CDR3 has 16 residues.

This clonotype was recorded at least ten times. The chain has TRBV24-1 and TRBJ1-2, with a weak D call TRBD1 (6 bases). The V gene lost 6 bases and the J gene lost 5 bases, with 15 bases spanning the gap. Germline CDR1 is KGHDR and CDR2 is SFDVKD. The CDR3 has 14 residues. The chain's CDR3 is CATSPGVSGYGYTF. The CDR3 region has the DNA TGTGCCACCAGTCCAGGGGTATCGGGGTATGGCTACACCTTC.

V usage is TRBV29-1 and J usage is TRBJ2-7; 11 bases agree with TRBD1. This CDR3 spans 13 amino acids. The germline CDR1 and CDR2 sequences are SQVTM and ANQGSEA. V was clipped by 3 bases and J by 6 bases; unmatched bases: 4. In nucleotides, the CDR3 is TGCAGCGTTGACCTGGGACAGGGGGTCGAGCAGTACTTC. Translating gives CSVDLGQGVEQYF.

About this clonotype: In this CDR3 the conserved last residue, phenylalanine or tryptophan, is missing, so a read error is likely. The V and J genes are TRBV29-1 and TRBJ1-1, with TRBD1 matching 8 bases. Looked up from germline, CDR1 is SQVTM and CDR2 is ANQGSEA. After removal of 4 bases from V and 8 bases from J, the junction contained 9 bases not matched to a gene. CDR3 length equals 13 residues. The CDR3 loop is CSVGKAQGAEAFI. In nucleotides, the CDR3 is TGCAGCGTTGGTAAAGCCCAGGGGGCGGAAGCTTTCATT.

This clonotype was observed many times. V is TRBV2 and J is TRBJ1-4; D not resolved. Between the trimmed V and J ends, which lost 6 bases and 0 bases, there was a span of 8 bases. The germline V gene has CDR1 SNHLY and CDR2 FYNNEI. This CDR3 is built from 14 residues. The CDR3 DNA is TGTGCCAGCAGGATACAAGCAACTAATGAAAAACTGTTTTTT. Its translation: CASRIQATNEKLFF.

Many counts were recorded for this clonotype. The rearrangement uses TRBV12-3 or TRBV12-4 and TRBJ2-1; D remains ambiguous. CDR3 length: 12 residues. V lost 5 bases and J 6 bases, leaving 8 bases between the germline ends. CDR3 in DNA: TGTGCCAGCAGTCCAGAAACCAATGAGCAGTTCTTC. It codes for CASSPETNEQFF.

The chain is built from TRBV18 and TRBJ1-4, with D maybe TRBD1 (5 bases). CDR1 is KGHSH, CDR2 LQKENI, per germline. Deletions cut 5 bases from V and 9 bases from J, with 19 bases between. CDR3 size: 15 residues. DNA of the CDR3: TGTGCCAGCTCATCTATGGACACGGACACGAAAAAACTGTTTTTT. This translates into CASSSMDTDTKKLFF.

Many counts were recorded for this clonotype. This chain joins TRBV7-2 and TRBJ1-1, with unresolved D. The V end lost 4 bases, the J end lost 7 bases, and 10 bases lay between the germline ends. Germline CDR1 SGHTA, CDR2 FQGNSA. The CDR3 has 12 amino acids. The CDR3 sequence is CASSWGRLEAFF. For the CDR3, the DNA is TGTGCCAGCAGCTGGGGTCGGCTTGAAGCTTTCTTT.

The rearrangement joins TRBV20-1 to TRBJ2-1, with 8 nucleotides matching TRBD2. CDR1 and CDR2 from the germline V gene are DFQATT and SNEGSKA (reference sequence). J gave up 5 bases and V 5 bases, and 14 bases lay outside the gene matches. This CDR3 has 16 residues. For the CDR3, the DNA is TGCAGTGCTGTGGCCCCCCGCGGGGGGCCGAACAATGAGCAGTTCTTC. This gives the protein CSAVAPRGGPNNEQFF.

Sample share makes this clonotype medium-sized. CDR3 region: CASSELGSGNTIYF. The CDR3 DNA reads as TGTGCCAGCAGTGAATTGGGCTCTGGAAACACCATATATTTT. The chain links TRBV25-1 to TRBJ1-3; no firm D call. CDR1 is MGHDK, CDR2 SYGVNS, per germline. This CDR3 has 14 residues. The germline V and J ends were trimmed by 1 base and 0 bases, with 4 bases remaining between them.

The gene calls are TRBV10-3 and TRBJ2-5; perhaps TRBD1 as D (6 bases). The length of the CDR3 is 15 residues. The germline V gene encodes CDR1 ENHRY and CDR2 SYGVKD. The V end was cut by 2 bases, the J end by 3 bases, with 13 bases between. CDR3 region: CAISEAGAVKETQYF. CDR3 DNA sequence: TGTGCCATCAGTGAGGCAGGGGCGGTGAAAGAGACCCAGTACTTC.

This chain uses TRBV7-3 with TRBJ1-1; D is unclear. The CDR3 spans 13 residues. CDR1 SGHTA and CDR2 FQGTGA come from the germline V gene. The V end was cut by 7 bases, the J end by 1 base, with 10 bases between. The CDR3 DNA is TGTGCCAGCACCAAGGAAGAGAACACTGAAGCTTTCTTT. Its protein is CASTKEENTEAFF.

The sample holds a few counts of this clonotype. With a much larger clone just one base away, this may be a read error. V usage is TRBV5-1 and J usage is TRBJ2-2; 8 bases fit TRBD2. The germline V gene encodes CDR1 SGHRS and CDR2 YFSETQ. The CDR3 is 12 amino acids. CDR3 sequence reads: CACSQDGGAEEF. DNA of the CDR3: TGCGCCTGCAGCCAGGACGGGGGGGCCGAGGAATTT.